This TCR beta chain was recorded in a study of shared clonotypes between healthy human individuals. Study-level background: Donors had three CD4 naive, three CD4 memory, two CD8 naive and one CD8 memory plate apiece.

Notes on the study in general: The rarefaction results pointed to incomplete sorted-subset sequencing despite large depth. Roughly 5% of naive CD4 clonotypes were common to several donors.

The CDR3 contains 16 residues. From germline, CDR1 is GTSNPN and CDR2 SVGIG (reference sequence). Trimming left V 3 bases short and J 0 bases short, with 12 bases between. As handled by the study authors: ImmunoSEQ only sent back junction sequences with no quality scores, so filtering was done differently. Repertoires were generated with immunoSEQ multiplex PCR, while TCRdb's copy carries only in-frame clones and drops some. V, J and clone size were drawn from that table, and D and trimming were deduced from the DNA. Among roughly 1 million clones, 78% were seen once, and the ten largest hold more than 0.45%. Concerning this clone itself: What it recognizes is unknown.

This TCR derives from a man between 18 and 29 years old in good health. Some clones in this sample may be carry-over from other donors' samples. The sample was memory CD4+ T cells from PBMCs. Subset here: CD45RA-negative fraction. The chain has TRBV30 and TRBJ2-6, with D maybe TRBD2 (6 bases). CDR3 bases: TGTGCCTGGAGGGAGGGACGGCTCTCTGGGGCCAACGTCCTGACTTTC. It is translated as CAWREGRLSGANVLTF.